This TCR beta chain was sequenced in a study of blood T cell repertoires in COVID-19. Study-wide context: Material from acute and convalescent COVID-19 was sourced from the United States, Italy and Spain. Nucleic acid was either cDNA or gDNA, and it came from T cells, B-cell-depleted T cells, or PBMCs.

This clone was seen only a few times. The CDR3 has 18 amino acids. The V gene's germline CDR1 is SGHVS and CDR2 FQNEAQ. Trimming removed 6 bases from V and 6 bases from J; junction bases left unmatched: 18. This table comes from immunoSEQ multiplex PCR, and its TCRdb copy is limited to in-frame clones, with some not included. The data hold 80,000 to 100,000 clones, with around 75% observed a single time. V gene TRBV7-8 combines with J gene TRBJ2-1; 9 nucleotides align to TRBD1. Sequenced: peripheral blood. The sequence came from a man between 65 and 79 years old with acute or convalescent COVID-19. The CDR3 DNA sequence: TGTGCCAGCAGGAACAGGGGGCAGACCGCGGGGACAAGCAATGAGCAGTTCTTC. As protein: CASRNRGQTAGTSNEQFF.